The rows below give T cell receptor beta chains drawn from one sample of a study of liver allograft versus peripheral blood T cells. From the reads, TCRdb called clonotypes with MiXCR, one entry per CDR3 protein. This table has fewer than 15,000 distinct CDR3 sequences, 18% appearing once. These receptors were taken from a human patient who had a liver transplant. Some of the T cells might come from the graft donor. The CDR3 runs from the conserved cysteine through the conserved F or W. D genes are given only for firm matches. Clone size is given for some rows only: seen once, a few or many times, or a class if the clone is expanded.

clone_size: NA
v_call: TRBV20-1
d_call: TRBD2
j_call: TRBJ2-2
cdr3_aa: CSANDRQRGSNTGELFF
cdr3_nt: TGCAGTGCCAACGATAGACAGCGGGGGTCGAACACCGGGGAGCTGTTTTTT

clone_size: few
v_call: TRBV6-1
d_call: TRBD2
j_call: TRBJ2-3
cdr3_aa: CASLRGGSADTQYF
cdr3_nt: TGTGCCAGTCTACGGGGGGGCTCTGCAGATACGCAGTATTTT

clone_size: many
v_call: TRBV11-2
d_call: NA
j_call: TRBJ1-6
cdr3_aa: CASSKGSYNSPLHF
cdr3_nt: TGTGCCAGCAGCAAAGGCAGTTATAATTCACCCCTCCACTTT

clone_size: NA
v_call: TRBV28
d_call: NA
j_call: TRBJ2-7
cdr3_aa: CASSFSGTEDYEQYF
cdr3_nt: TGTGCCAGCAGTTTCTCCGGGACGGAAGACTACGAGCAGTACTTC

clone_size: NA
v_call: TRBV20-1
d_call: TRBD2
j_call: TRBJ2-1
cdr3_aa: CSVTRAGGPYNEQFF
cdr3_nt: TGCAGTGTAACGCGAGCGGGAGGGCCCTACAATGAGCAGTTCTTC

clone_size: medium-sized
v_call: TRBV18
d_call: NA
j_call: TRBJ1-2
cdr3_aa: CAVAADGNYGYTF
cdr3_nt: TGTGCCGTCGCCGCCGACGGCAACTATGGCTACACCTTC

clone_size: NA
v_call: TRBV5-4
d_call: NA
j_call: TRBJ1-2
cdr3_aa: CASSPIQGARYGYTF
cdr3_nt: TGTGCCAGCAGCCCTATACAGGGAGCGAGGTATGGCTACACCTTC

clone_size: NA
v_call: TRBV11-2
d_call: NA
j_call: TRBJ2-6
cdr3_aa: CASSLGAEGVLTF
cdr3_nt: TGTGCCAGCAGCTTAGGGGCGGAGGGTGTCCTGACTTTC

clone_size: many
v_call: TRBV18
d_call: NA
j_call: TRBJ2-3
cdr3_aa: CASSPQLGAHSTDTQYF
cdr3_nt: TGTGCCAGCTCACCCCAATTGGGTGCGCATAGCACAGATACGCAGTATTTT

clone_size: many
v_call: TRBV5-4
d_call: NA
j_call: TRBJ1-3
cdr3_aa: CASSLAFGTNSGNTIYF
cdr3_nt: TGTGCCAGCAGCTTGGCCTTCGGGACTAACTCTGGAAACACCATATATTTT

clone_size: medium-sized
v_call: TRBV18
d_call: TRBD1
j_call: TRBJ2-1
cdr3_aa: CASSPQGAQNNEQFF
cdr3_nt: TGTGCCAGCTCACCCCAGGGGGCACAGAACAATGAGCAGTTCTTC

clone_size: NA
v_call: TRBV7-2
d_call: NA
j_call: TRBJ2-3
cdr3_aa: CASIPGSLSTDTQYF
cdr3_nt: TGTGCCAGCATCCCGGGAAGCCTAAGCACAGATACGCAGTATTTT

clone_size: few
v_call: TRBV20-1
d_call: NA
j_call: TRBJ2-3
cdr3_aa: CSARDSAGWGSDTQYF
cdr3_nt: TGCAGTGCTAGAGATTCGGCAGGGTGGGGCTCAGATACGCAGTATTTT

clone_size: NA
v_call: TRBV28
d_call: NA
j_call: TRBJ2-1
cdr3_aa: CASSPVDHDDEQFF
cdr3_nt: TGTGCCAGCAGCCCAGTTGACCACGATGATGAGCAGTTCTTC

clone_size: few
v_call: TRBV20-1
d_call: TRBD1
j_call: TRBJ2-3
cdr3_aa: CSADSRDRHTDTQYF
cdr3_nt: TGCAGTGCTGACTCCCGGGACAGACACACAGATACGCAGTATTTT

clone_size: many
v_call: TRBV19
d_call: TRBD1
j_call: TRBJ1-5
cdr3_aa: CASSPQGQVGNQPQHF
cdr3_nt: TGTGCCAGTAGTCCTCAGGGACAGGTGGGCAATCAGCCCCAGCATTTT

clone_size: NA
v_call: TRBV11-3
d_call: TRBD1
j_call: TRBJ2-5
cdr3_aa: CASSLRPGTGEETQYF
cdr3_nt: TGTGCCAGCAGCCTGAGGCCAGGAACAGGGGAAGAGACCCAGTACTTC

clone_size: NA
v_call: TRBV2
d_call: NA
j_call: TRBJ2-1
cdr3_aa: CASSGDNEQFF
cdr3_nt: TGTGCCAGCAGTGGCGATAATGAGCAGTTCTTC

clone_size: NA
v_call: TRBV9
d_call: NA
j_call: TRBJ2-2
cdr3_aa: CASTVGEGAHSGELFF
cdr3_nt: TGTGCCAGCACCGTGGGGGAGGGGGCGCATTCTGGGGAGCTGTTTTTT

clone_size: few
v_call: TRBV20-1
d_call: TRBD1
j_call: TRBJ1-2
cdr3_aa: CSARGLQGARGYTF
cdr3_nt: TGCAGTGCTAGAGGCCTACAGGGGGCTCGGGGCTACACCTTC

clone_size: many
v_call: TRBV7-9
d_call: NA
j_call: TRBJ2-2
cdr3_aa: CASIRQANTGELFF
cdr3_nt: TGTGCCAGCATCCGACAAGCGAACACCGGGGAGCTGTTTTTT

clone_size: medium-sized
v_call: TRBV19
d_call: TRBD1
j_call: TRBJ2-1
cdr3_aa: CASSKGQGRLSSYNEQFF
cdr3_nt: TGTGCCAGTAGTAAGGGACAGGGGCGGTTGAGCTCCTACAATGAGCAGTTCTTC

clone_size: medium-sized
v_call: TRBV19
d_call: NA
j_call: TRBJ1-2
cdr3_aa: CASSLRSYGYTF
cdr3_nt: TGTGCCAGTAGTCTGAGGTCGTATGGCTACACCTTC

clone_size: few
v_call: TRBV20-1
d_call: NA
j_call: TRBJ2-4
cdr3_aa: CSARDPWQENIQYF
cdr3_nt: TGCAGTGCTAGAGATCCCTGGCAGGAAAACATTCAGTACTTC

clone_size: few
v_call: TRBV20-1
d_call: NA
j_call: TRBJ2-7
cdr3_aa: CSATMVRGYVEQYF
cdr3_nt: TGCAGTGCCACTATGGTCAGGGGTTACGTCGAGCAGTACTTC

clone_size: few
v_call: TRBV11-2
d_call: TRBD2
j_call: TRBJ2-7
cdr3_aa: CASSFRLAESYEQYF
cdr3_nt: TGTGCCAGCAGCTTTAGGCTAGCGGAGTCCTACGAGCAGTACTTC

clone_size: NA
v_call: TRBV5-5
d_call: NA
j_call: TRBJ1-2
cdr3_aa: CASSNRQVDGYTF
cdr3_nt: TGTGCCAGCAGCAATCGCCAGGTCGATGGCTACACCTTC

clone_size: many
v_call: TRBV28
d_call: NA
j_call: TRBJ1-2
cdr3_aa: CASSLANTNYGYTF
cdr3_nt: TGTGCCAGCAGTTTGGCCAATACTAACTATGGCTACACCTTC

clone_size: NA
v_call: TRBV7-2
d_call: NA
j_call: TRBJ2-5
cdr3_aa: CASSLAPDQETQYF
cdr3_nt: TGTGCCAGCAGCTTAGCGCCAGACCAAGAGACCCAGTACTTC

clone_size: NA
v_call: TRBV6-1
d_call: NA
j_call: TRBJ1-5
cdr3_aa: CASSEDGNSNQPQHF
cdr3_nt: TGTGCCAGCAGTGAAGACGGAAATAGCAATCAGCCCCAGCATTTT

clone_size: few
v_call: TRBV12-3/TRBV12-4
d_call: TRBD1
j_call: TRBJ2-7
cdr3_aa: CASNRQGSLYEQYF
cdr3_nt: TGTGCCAGCAATAGACAGGGGAGTCTTTACGAGCAGTACTTC

clone_size: medium-sized
v_call: TRBV10-3
d_call: TRBD1
j_call: TRBJ2-1
cdr3_aa: CAISGGDRLRGNEQFF
cdr3_nt: TGTGCCATCAGTGGGGGGGACAGGCTAAGAGGTAATGAGCAGTTCTTC

clone_size: NA
v_call: TRBV20-1
d_call: TRBD1
j_call: TRBJ2-5
cdr3_aa: CSAPDRRETQYF
cdr3_nt: TGCAGTGCTCCGGACAGGCGAGAGACCCAGTACTTC

clone_size: NA
v_call: TRBV7-2
d_call: NA
j_call: TRBJ1-1
cdr3_aa: CASSFGGNTEAFF
cdr3_nt: TGTGCCAGCAGCTTCGGGGGAAACACTGAAGCTTTCTTT

clone_size: medium-sized
v_call: TRBV15
d_call: TRBD1
j_call: TRBJ1-6
cdr3_aa: CATSREGQGGHNSPLHF
cdr3_nt: TGTGCCACCAGCAGAGAAGGACAGGGTGGGCATAATTCACCCCTCCACTTT

clone_size: medium-sized
v_call: TRBV19
d_call: NA
j_call: TRBJ1-1
cdr3_aa: CASSIQTGGTEAFF
cdr3_nt: TGTGCCAGTAGTATACAGACGGGGGGCACTGAAGCTTTCTTT

clone_size: NA
v_call: TRBV25-1
d_call: NA
j_call: TRBJ1-1
cdr3_aa: CASRWRKDTEAFF
cdr3_nt: TGTGCCAGCAGATGGAGGAAGGACACTGAAGCTTTCTTT

clone_size: medium-sized
v_call: TRBV6-2/TRBV6-3
d_call: NA
j_call: TRBJ2-5
cdr3_aa: CASSHRYQETQYF
cdr3_nt: TGTGCCAGCAGTCACAGGTACCAAGAGACCCAGTACTTC

clone_size: NA
v_call: TRBV11-2
d_call: NA
j_call: TRBJ1-5
cdr3_aa: CASSPGGNQPQHF
cdr3_nt: TGTGCCAGCAGCCCTGGAGGGAATCAGCCCCAGCATTTT

clone_size: medium-sized
v_call: TRBV27
d_call: NA
j_call: TRBJ1-6
cdr3_aa: CASKWGDNSPLHF
cdr3_nt: TGTGCCAGCAAGTGGGGGGATAATTCACCCCTCCACTTT

clone_size: many
v_call: TRBV19
d_call: NA
j_call: TRBJ1-3
cdr3_aa: CASSESRGNTIYF
cdr3_nt: TGTGCCAGTAGTGAGTCAAGAGGAAACACCATATATTTT

clone_size: NA
v_call: TRBV20-1
d_call: TRBD2
j_call: TRBJ2-7
cdr3_aa: CSASLRIAGVYDQYF
cdr3_nt: TGCAGTGCCTCACTTAGGATAGCGGGGGTCTACGATCAGTACTTC

clone_size: medium-sized
v_call: TRBV29-1
d_call: NA
j_call: TRBJ1-1
cdr3_aa: CSVGPGWGMGTEAFF
cdr3_nt: TGCAGCGTTGGCCCGGGGTGGGGCATGGGCACTGAAGCTTTCTTT

clone_size: medium-sized
v_call: TRBV6-1
d_call: NA
j_call: TRBJ2-2
cdr3_aa: CASSVGFTGELFF
cdr3_nt: TGTGCCAGCAGTGTAGGGTTCACCGGGGAGCTGTTTTTT